The 29 T cell receptor beta chains below were found in one sample sequenced in a study of T cells in Graves' hyperthyroidism and ophthalmopathy. TCR beta CDR3 region amplification was performed from RNA transcripts. Using the HTBI primer set, a first-round RT-PCR was run on the TCR CDR3. TCRdb used MiXCR to reprocess the multiplex PCR reads, holding one entry per CDR3 protein. Among about 530,000 distinct CDR3 sequences, 15% to 20% were seen once, and the ten largest hold approximately 15%. Sequencing was performed on blood. The origin of the receptors is a woman younger than 35 with Graves' ophthalmopathy.

This clonotype occurred a few times. The genes are TRBV9 and TRBJ2-1; 10 bases are a match to TRBD2. This CDR3 region has 18 residues. J was trimmed by 0 bases and V by 4 bases; bases with no gene match: 10. Germline-derived CDR1 and CDR2 are SGDLS and YYNGEE. The CDR3 coding sequence is TGTGCCAGCAGCCCGCTCTTACTAGCGGGATTCTCCTACAATGAGCAGTTCTTC. This gives the protein CASSPLLLAGFSYNEQFF.

Here the CDR3 reads CASRTRQGYTF. The CDR3 nucleotides are TGTGCCAGCAGAACACGGCAAGGCTACACCTTC. The genes are TRBV6-1 and TRBJ1-2; D call uncertain. V shed 6 bases and J shed 8 bases, with 10 bases lying between them. CDR3 length: 11 residues. Germline values: CDR1 MNHNS, CDR2 SASEGT.

J is TRBJ2-3 and V is TRBV6-1, with TRBD1 as a possible D gene (5 bases). Germline CDR1 MNHNS, CDR2 SASEGT. V lost 6 bases, J lost 1 base, and 17 bases lay in between. The CDR3 totals 16 residues. The CDR3 reads CASSHRYQGGTDTQYF. The CDR3 DNA follows: TGTGCCAGCAGCCACCGTTACCAGGGTGGCACAGATACGCAGTATTTT.

V usage is TRBV20-1 and J usage is TRBJ1-1; D possibly corresponds to TRBD1 (5 bases). V was clipped by 6 bases and J by 0 bases, with 14 bases between them. Germline CDR1 is DFQATT and CDR2 is SNEGSKA (reference sequence). This CDR3 is built from 14 residues. In nucleotides, the CDR3 is TGCAGTGCCCGGGACGGCGGGATGAACACTGAAGCTTTCTTT. It encodes CSARDGGMNTEAFF.

This clonotype was seen a handful of times. The chain uses TRBV19 and TRBJ1-2; D gene unclear. Trimming left V 3 bases short and J 2 bases short, with 7 bases between. The CDR3 consists of 13 residues. CDR1 LNHDA and CDR2 SQIVND come from the germline V gene (reference sequence). The CDR3 region has the DNA TGTGCCAGTAGTATGGGCGCGAACTATGGCTACACCTTC. This gives the protein CASSMGANYGYTF.

This chain uses TRBV20-1 with TRBJ2-1; 14 nucleotides agree with TRBD2. CDR3 length equals 14 residues. The germline gives CDR1 DFQATT, CDR2 SNEGSKA (reference sequence). The J segment lost 9 bases and the V segment lost 6 bases, leaving 7 bases of the junction unmatched. The CDR3 DNA follows: TGCAGTGCCAGAAAGGGACTAGCGGGGGCTGAGCAGTTCTTC. Its protein is CSARKGLAGAEQFF.

Many counts were recorded for this clonotype. The chain couples TRBV12-3 or TRBV12-4 to TRBJ1-1, with TRBD1 as a possible D gene (5 bases). This CDR3 spans 14 amino acids. Trimming cost V 10 bases and J 4 bases, with 19 bases left between them. The CDR3 coding sequence is TGTGCCACCTCCCCTCAGGGTCCGCGCACTGAAGCTTTCTTT. It encodes CATSPQGPRTEAFF.

In its sample, this clonotype was seen many times. The chain links TRBV3-1 to TRBJ1-3; no definite D call. The CDR3 contains 13 residues. Germline-derived CDR1 and CDR2 are LGHDT and YNNKEL (reference sequence). Trimming pared 2 bases from V and 4 bases from J, leaving 6 bases between. The CDR3 loop is CASSQPMGNTIYF. Written as DNA, the CDR3 is TGTGCCAGCAGCCAACCTATGGGAAACACCATATATTTT.

The chain links TRBV5-6 to TRBJ1-1; possible D gene TRBD1, 5 bases. Germline V CDR1 and CDR2: SGHDT, YYEEEE. V gave up 5 bases and J gave up 5 bases, with 22 bases separating them. The CDR3 loop spans 16 amino acids. CDR3 amino acids: CASRLYLLGGRTEAFF. In nucleotides, the CDR3 is TGTGCCAGCAGATTGTATTTGTTGGGGGGTCGGACTGAAGCTTTCTTT. Together with reference TRBV5-6 and TRBJ1-1, the CDR3 gives the full variable domain: DAGVTQSPTHLIKTRGQQVTLRCSPKSGHDTVSWYQQALGQGPQFIFQYYEEEERQRGNFPDRFSGHQFPNYSSELNVNALLLGDSALYLCASRLYLLGGRTEAFFGQGTRLTVV.

This clonotype was recorded many times. This sequence joins TRBV7-9 and TRBJ1-1; D unclear. CDR3 length: 15 residues. Germline CDR1 and CDR2: SEHNR and FQNEAQ (reference sequence). Trimming took off 5 bases at V and 0 bases at J, with 13 bases between the two ends. DNA of the CDR3: TGTGCCAGCAGCCCCCTTTTATCGATGAACACTGAAGCTTTCTTT. Protein: CASSPLLSMNTEAFF. The full variable domain, rest sourced from reference TRBV7-9 and TRBJ1-1, is DTGVSQNPRHKITKRGQNVTFRCDPISEHNRLYWYRQTLGQGPEFLTYFQNEAQLEKSRLLSDRFSAERPKGSFSTLEIQRTEQGDSAMYLCASSPLLSMNTEAFFGQGTRLTVV.

The CDR3 DNA reads TGTGCCAGCAGTCCCCGGACTAGACTCACCGGGGAGCTGTTTTTT. Amino acids: CASSPRTRLTGELFF. The rearrangement joins TRBV12-3 or TRBV12-4 to TRBJ2-2; the match to TRBD2 covers 7 bases. V lost 5 bases to trimming and J lost 4 bases; unmatched junction nucleotides: 7. The length of the CDR3 is 15 residues.

The V and J genes are TRBV9 and TRBJ1-5, with D unclear. The CDR3 spans 15 residues. V was pared by 0 bases and J by 1 base, with 8 bases between. Germline assignment: CDR1 SGDLS and CDR2 YYNGEE. The CDR3 sequence is CASSVGVASNQPQHF. The CDR3 nucleotides read TGTGCCAGCAGCGTAGGAGTGGCGAGCAATCAGCCCCAGCATTTT.

This clonotype was picked up many times. The chain employs TRBV30 and TRBJ2-1, with D perhaps matching TRBD1 or TRBD2 (5 bases each). Trimming took off 4 bases at V and 8 bases at J, with 18 bases between the two ends. CDR1 and CDR2 from the germline V gene are GTSNPN and SVGIG (reference sequence). The CDR3 sequence is 14 residues long. The CDR3 sequence is CAWNLEGLGHEQFF. The CDR3 nucleotides are TGTGCCTGGAACCTCGAGGGGTTGGGTCATGAGCAGTTCTTC. Looking up the rest from reference TRBV30 and TRBJ2-1 gives the full variable domain: SQTIHQWPATLVQPVGSPLSLECTVEGTSNPNLYWYRQAAGRGLQLLFYSVGIGQISSEVPQNLSASRPQDRQFILSSKKLLLSDSGFYLCAWNLEGLGHEQFFGPGTRLTVL.

This clonotype was counted at least ten times. The V call is TRBV27, the J call TRBJ2-7; 7 positions agree with TRBD1. Germline V gene lookup returns CDR1 MNHEY and CDR2 SMNVEV (reference sequence). J gave up 6 bases and V 2 bases, and 10 bases lay outside the gene matches. The CDR3 consists of 15 residues. As DNA, the CDR3 is TGTGCCAGCAGTTTAACGCAACAGGGGTTGGTCGAGCAGTACTTC. This gives the protein CASSLTQQGLVEQYF.

The chain recombines TRBV29-1 with TRBJ1-1, with D unclear. V lost 6 bases to trimming and J lost 6 bases, with 11 bases between them. The CDR3 loop spans 11 amino acids. Germline CDR1 SQVTM, CDR2 ANQGSEA. CDR3 coding DNA: TGCAGCGTCGGGTCGGGGTCTGAAGCTTTCTTT. Translation: CSVGSGSEAFF.

For the CDR3, the DNA is TGCAGTGCTGGTGACAGGGGGCGGGAGACCCAGTACTTC. Encoded protein: CSAGDRGRETQYF. This rearrangement joins TRBV20-1 to TRBJ2-5, with 10 bases aligning to TRBD1. Germline CDR1 reads DFQATT; CDR2 reads SNEGSKA (reference sequence). V was pared by 5 bases and J by 5 bases, with 5 bases of the junction left unmatched. The CDR3 runs 13 residues.

This clonotype appeared many times. The V gene is TRBV7-9, the J gene TRBJ2-7; D assignment may be TRBD1 or TRBD2 (5 bases each). Trimming took off 5 bases at V and 0 bases at J, with 20 bases between the two ends. Looked up from germline, CDR1 is SEHNR and CDR2 is FQNEAQ (reference sequence). The CDR3 loop spans 17 amino acids. Written as DNA, the CDR3 is TGTGCCAGCAGCCCCTCTTTGGGGACCGCGAGCTCCTACGAGCAGTACTTC. Translating it yields CASSPSLGTASSYEQYF.

This chain links TRBV10-3 with TRBJ2-1; 8 bases are shared with TRBD2. Trimming at V came to 2 bases and at J to 8 bases, leaving 2 bases not matched to a gene. The germline V gene has CDR1 ENHRY and CDR2 SYGVKD. CDR3 length equals 13 residues. In DNA, the CDR3 is TGTGCCATCAGTGAGCGGGAGGGCCATGAGCAGTTCTTC. Translating it yields CAISEREGHEQFF.

The J gene is TRBJ2-2, the V gene TRBV20-1, with TRBD1 matching over 8 bases. The CDR3 sequence is 14 residues long. After removal of 3 bases from V and 6 bases from J, the junction contained 6 bases not matched to a gene. The germline gives CDR1 DFQATT, CDR2 SNEGSKA (reference sequence). The CDR3 protein is CSAREGQGPGELFF. CDR3 DNA sequence: TGCAGTGCTAGGGAAGGACAGGGTCCCGGGGAGCTGTTTTTT.

This clonotype was recorded many times. The chain carries TRBV30 and TRBJ2-3; D remains unclear. Germline CDR1 is GTSNPN and CDR2 is SVGIG (reference sequence). The germline V and J ends were trimmed by 2 bases and 1 base, with 16 bases remaining between them. This CDR3 has 16 residues. CDR3 sequence reads: CAWSPPLLARTDTQYF. The CDR3 DNA is TGTGCCTGGAGTCCCCCCCTACTGGCCCGCACAGATACGCAGTATTTT.

The rearrangement uses TRBV12-3 or TRBV12-4 and TRBJ1-2, with unresolved D. The CDR3 loop spans 13 amino acids. V lost 3 bases to trimming and J lost 2 bases, with 7 bases between them. The CDR3 loop reads CASSFRENYGYTF. CDR3 in DNA: TGTGCCAGCAGTTTCCGGGAGAACTATGGCTACACCTTC.

This clonotype has at least ten counts. V usage is TRBV3-1 and J usage is TRBJ2-3, with a tentative D call TRBD1 (5 bases). The CDR3 is made up of 14 amino acids. V was shortened by 0 bases and J by 9 bases, with 13 bases between the two germline ends. CDR1 LGHDT and CDR2 YNNKEL come from the germline V gene (reference sequence). Here the CDR3 DNA reads TGTGCCAGCAGCCAAGATTTAGGGGCGCAAACGCAGTATTTT. Translated, it gives CASSQDLGAQTQYF.

This clonotype was picked up a small number of times. This sequence joins TRBV29-1 and TRBJ2-1, with a weak D call TRBD1 (5 bases). The CDR3 sequence is 19 residues long. V gave up 0 bases and J gave up 2 bases, with 23 bases separating them. Germline loops: CDR1 SQVTM, CDR2 ANQGSEA. The DNA of the CDR3 is TGCAGCGTTGAAGATAGTAAGGGGTCCAAAACAACAGCCTACAATGAGCAGTTCTTC. Translated: CSVEDSKGSKTTAYNEQFF.

Ten or more counts support this clonotype. This sequence joins TRBV7-9 and TRBJ2-5, with D possibly being TRBD2 (6 bases). CDR1 and CDR2 (germline): SEHNR, FQNEAQ (reference sequence). This CDR3 region has 15 residues. Trimming left V 5 bases short and J 5 bases short, with 18 bases between. CDR3 protein: CASSPLYGAGETQYF. DNA of the CDR3: TGTGCCAGCAGCCCCTTATATGGCGCGGGGGAGACCCAGTACTTC.

The V gene is TRBV2, the J gene TRBJ1-1, with D possibly matching TRBD1 (5 bases). V was shortened by 7 bases and J by 7 bases, with 19 bases between the two germline ends. The germline V gene encodes CDR1 SNHLY and CDR2 FYNNEI. The CDR3 contains 14 residues. CDR3 bases: TGTGCCAGCATTCAAACCCCGGGACCCAATGAAGCTTTCTTT. This translates into CASIQTPGPNEAFF.

V is TRBV7-9 and J is TRBJ1-1; D is perhaps TRBD1 (5 bases). Between the trimmed V and J ends, which lost 2 bases and 0 bases, there was a span of 28 bases. Per germline, CDR1 SEHNR and CDR2 FQNEAQ (reference sequence). The CDR3 covers 21 residues. CDR3 loop: CASSLPPGENDSKKMNTEAFF. Written as DNA, the CDR3 is TGTGCCAGCAGCTTACCCCCAGGCGAGAACGACAGCAAGAAAATGAACACTGAAGCTTTCTTT.

This clonotype appeared a few times. The chain carries TRBV5-1 and TRBJ2-5; D is perhaps TRBD1 (6 bases). The V gene lost 4 bases and the J gene lost 0 bases, with 13 bases spanning the gap. Germline assignment: CDR1 SGHRS and CDR2 YFSETQ. CDR3 size: 15 residues. As DNA, the CDR3 is TGCGCCAGCAGCCCGCACCGGGACAACCAAGAGACCCAGTACTTC. Protein sequence: CASSPHRDNQETQYF.

As concerns this clonotype: It may be a read error: a sequence one base away is much more abundant. This chain joins TRBV7-9 and TRBJ1-1; no clear D. The CDR3 contains 14 residues. CDR1 and CDR2 (germline): SEHNR, FQNEAQ (reference sequence). The CDR3 reads CASSLSSSNTETFF. For the CDR3, the DNA is TGTGCCAGCAGCTTAAGCTCGAGCAACACTGAAACTTTCTTT.

This clonotype was detected many times. V gene TRBV7-2 combines with J gene TRBJ2-2; 10 bases agree with TRBD2. The CDR3 covers 17 residues. From germline, CDR1 is SGHTA and CDR2 FQGNSA. Trimming cost V 4 bases and J 2 bases; bases outside gene matches: 7. The CDR3 DNA reads as TGTGCCAGCAGCTCCCTACGGACTAGCGGCAACACCGGGGAGCTGTTTTTT. Translation gives CASSSLRTSGNTGELFF.